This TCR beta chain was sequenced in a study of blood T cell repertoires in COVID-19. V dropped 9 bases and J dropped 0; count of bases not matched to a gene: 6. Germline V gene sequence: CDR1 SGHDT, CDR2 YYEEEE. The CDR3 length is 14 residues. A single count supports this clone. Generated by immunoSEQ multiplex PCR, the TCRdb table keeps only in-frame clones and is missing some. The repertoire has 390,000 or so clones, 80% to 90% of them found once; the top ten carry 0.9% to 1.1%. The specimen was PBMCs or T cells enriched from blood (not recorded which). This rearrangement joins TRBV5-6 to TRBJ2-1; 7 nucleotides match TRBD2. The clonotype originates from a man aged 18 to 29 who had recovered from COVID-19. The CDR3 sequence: CATLAGSSYNEQFF. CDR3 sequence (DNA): TGTGCCACCTTAGCGGGTAGCTCCTACAATGAGCAGTTCTTC.